Listed below are T cell receptor beta chains from one sample, sequenced in a study of blood T cell repertoires in COVID-19. The assay was immunoSEQ multiplex PCR, and TCRdb's table has in-frame clones only and misses some. The table includes 85,000 to 130,000 clones, 80% to 90% detected once. The source material was PBMCs or T cells enriched from blood (not recorded which). The source of these receptors is a woman aged 45 to 65 who had recovered from COVID-19. Each CDR3 is given with its conserved first and last residue. The order of the fields is V gene, clone size, J gene, D gene, CDR3 DNA, CDR3 protein. The D gene is left open where the match is weak. The listing skips clone size in some rows; elsewhere it reads once, few, many or a size class.

v_call: TRBV19
clone_size: few
j_call: TRBJ1-5
d_call: -
cdr3_nt: TGTGCCAGTAGTATGGGAGGTGCGGGGGGCAATCAGCCCCAGCATTTT
cdr3_aa: CASSMGGAGGNQPQHF

v_call: TRBV14
clone_size: -
j_call: TRBJ1-5
d_call: TRBD1
cdr3_nt: TGTGCCAGCAGCCAAGATCCGGGCAGGGGGACGGCAAATCAGCCCCAGCATTTT
cdr3_aa: CASSQDPGRGTANQPQHF

v_call: TRBV9
clone_size: -
j_call: TRBJ2-2
d_call: -
cdr3_nt: TGTGCCAGCAGCGTAGGCGCGGGATTCGGAACCGGGGAGCTGTTTTTT
cdr3_aa: CASSVGAGFGTGELFF

v_call: TRBV10-1
clone_size: -
j_call: TRBJ2-3
d_call: -
cdr3_nt: TGCGCCAGCAGTGAGTACTGGAACCGGGACACAGATACGCAGTATTTT
cdr3_aa: CASSEYWNRDTDTQYF

v_call: TRBV6-5
clone_size: -
j_call: TRBJ2-3
d_call: -
cdr3_nt: TGTGCCAGCAGTTACTCACAGAACACAGATACGCAGTATTTT
cdr3_aa: CASSYSQNTDTQYF

v_call: TRBV7-8
clone_size: few
j_call: TRBJ2-7
d_call: TRBD2
cdr3_nt: TGTGCCAGCAGCTTAGCGGAGGCGGGAGCGTCCTACGAGCAGTACTTC
cdr3_aa: CASSLAEAGASYEQYF

v_call: TRBV11-2
clone_size: -
j_call: TRBJ2-1
d_call: -
cdr3_nt: TGTGCCAGCAGCCGCCCGGGTAGCGACGATGAGCAGTTCTTC
cdr3_aa: CASSRPGSDDEQFF

v_call: TRBV5-5
clone_size: -
j_call: TRBJ2-7
d_call: -
cdr3_nt: TGTGCCAGCAGCTCCCTCCAGGGATACGAGCAGTACTTC
cdr3_aa: CASSSLQGYEQYF

v_call: TRBV11-2
clone_size: few
j_call: TRBJ1-1
d_call: -
cdr3_nt: TGTGCCAGCAGCTTCCGCAGGGGTGGCACTGAAGCTTTCTTT
cdr3_aa: CASSFRRGGTEAFF

v_call: TRBV3-1/TRBV3-2
clone_size: once
j_call: TRBJ2-5
d_call: TRBD2
cdr3_nt: TGTGCCAGCAGCCAAGGGCTAGCGGGGGGGCAAGAGACCCAGTACTTC
cdr3_aa: CASSQGLAGGQETQYF

v_call: TRBV2
clone_size: -
j_call: TRBJ2-2
d_call: TRBD2
cdr3_nt: TGTGCCACGGAGATCGAGCGGGGAAGCACCGGGGAGCTGTTTTTT
cdr3_aa: CATEIERGSTGELFF

v_call: TRBV2
clone_size: -
j_call: TRBJ2-5
d_call: TRBD2
cdr3_nt: TGTGCCAGCAGTGGGACTAGCGGGGGGCGGTACCAAGAGACCCAGTACTTC
cdr3_aa: CASSGTSGGRYQETQYF

v_call: TRBV28
clone_size: -
j_call: TRBJ1-3
d_call: -
cdr3_nt: TGTGCCAGCAGTTCCTACCGGGGGGGCGTCTTGAACACCATATATTTT
cdr3_aa: CASSSYRGGVLNTIYF

v_call: TRBV5-1
clone_size: -
j_call: TRBJ2-1
d_call: TRBD1
cdr3_nt: TGCGCCAGCAACATACAGGGGGTAGGGTACGATGAGCAGTTCTTC
cdr3_aa: CASNIQGVGYDEQFF

v_call: TRBV7-2
clone_size: -
j_call: TRBJ2-1
d_call: TRBD2
cdr3_nt: TGTGCCAGCAGCTTAAGAGCGGGGGCTCTCTACAATGAGCAGTTCTTC
cdr3_aa: CASSLRAGALYNEQFF

v_call: TRBV15
clone_size: few
j_call: TRBJ1-3
d_call: -
cdr3_nt: TGTGCCACCAGCCACCCACACTCTGGAAACACCATATATTTT
cdr3_aa: CATSHPHSGNTIYF

v_call: TRBV27
clone_size: -
j_call: TRBJ2-7
d_call: TRBD2
cdr3_nt: TGTGCCAGCAAAGTCAGAGGGACTAGCGGGATCTACGAGCAGTACTTC
cdr3_aa: CASKVRGTSGIYEQYF

v_call: TRBV6-2/TRBV6-3
clone_size: -
j_call: TRBJ2-6
d_call: -
cdr3_nt: TGTGCCAGCAGACCTACAGGCCGGTATGCCAACGTCCTGACTTTC
cdr3_aa: CASRPTGRYANVLTF

v_call: TRBV7-8
clone_size: -
j_call: TRBJ1-1
d_call: -
cdr3_nt: TGTGCCAGCAGCTTTTTACGAGCGAACACTGAAGCTTTCTTT
cdr3_aa: CASSFLRANTEAFF

v_call: TRBV2
clone_size: -
j_call: TRBJ2-7
d_call: TRBD1
cdr3_nt: TGTGCCAGCAGTGAGCGGACAGGGAGCTCCTACGAGCAGTACTTC
cdr3_aa: CASSERTGSSYEQYF

v_call: TRBV5-1
clone_size: -
j_call: TRBJ1-1
d_call: -
cdr3_nt: TGCGCCAGCAGCCCGGACAGAATGAACACTGAAGCTTTCTTT
cdr3_aa: CASSPDRMNTEAFF

v_call: TRBV28
clone_size: -
j_call: TRBJ2-1
d_call: TRBD1
cdr3_nt: TGTGCCAGCAGTTCCTTCGGGACAGGGGTCTTTGAGCAGTTCTTC
cdr3_aa: CASSSFGTGVFEQFF

v_call: TRBV25-1
clone_size: -
j_call: TRBJ1-1
d_call: -
cdr3_nt: TGTGCCAGCAGTGATGACTCGGAAGCTTTCTTT
cdr3_aa: CASSDDSEAFF

v_call: TRBV29-1
clone_size: -
j_call: TRBJ2-7
d_call: -
cdr3_nt: TGCAGCGTTGTCCTAGGGCAGGGCCTCGAGCAGTACTTC
cdr3_aa: CSVVLGQGLEQYF

v_call: TRBV5-4
clone_size: -
j_call: TRBJ2-7
d_call: TRBD1
cdr3_nt: TGTGCCAGCAGCCCGGGACAGGGGGCCTACGAGCAGTACTTC
cdr3_aa: CASSPGQGAYEQYF

v_call: TRBV18
clone_size: -
j_call: TRBJ2-6
d_call: -
cdr3_nt: TGTGCCAGCTCATCCACAGGGAGCGGGGCCAACGTCCTGACTTTC
cdr3_aa: CASSSTGSGANVLTF

v_call: TRBV7-2
clone_size: once
j_call: TRBJ1-6
d_call: -
cdr3_nt: TGTGCCAGCAGCCACCGCGGGCGAAATTCACCCCTCCACTTT
cdr3_aa: CASSHRGRNSPLHF

v_call: TRBV3-1/TRBV3-2
clone_size: -
j_call: TRBJ2-1
d_call: TRBD2
cdr3_nt: TGTGCCAGCAGCCAAGAGAGGAAGCGGGAGGGCCTGGGCAATGAGCAGTTCTTC
cdr3_aa: CASSQERKREGLGNEQFF

v_call: TRBV4-1
clone_size: -
j_call: TRBJ1-2
d_call: -
cdr3_nt: TGCGCCAGCAGCCACTGGACATATCGGTATGGCTACACCTTC
cdr3_aa: CASSHWTYRYGYTF

v_call: TRBV7-9
clone_size: few
j_call: TRBJ2-5
d_call: -
cdr3_nt: TGTGCCAGCAGCTTAGCGGGGGGCCAAGAGACCCAGTACTTC
cdr3_aa: CASSLAGGQETQYF

v_call: TRBV2
clone_size: -
j_call: TRBJ1-2
d_call: -
cdr3_nt: TGTGCCAGCAGGCAGGACAAGACGAGCCATGGCTACACCTTC
cdr3_aa: CASRQDKTSHGYTF

v_call: TRBV27
clone_size: -
j_call: TRBJ2-1
d_call: -
cdr3_nt: TGTGCCAGCAGTTTAGGCGGCTCCTACAATGAGCAGTTCTTC
cdr3_aa: CASSLGGSYNEQFF

v_call: TRBV18
clone_size: -
j_call: TRBJ1-1
d_call: -
cdr3_nt: TGTGCCAGCTCACTCAACAGGGTCGGCACTGAAGCTTTCTTT
cdr3_aa: CASSLNRVGTEAFF

v_call: TRBV19
clone_size: -
j_call: TRBJ1-1
d_call: -
cdr3_nt: TGTGCCAGTAACGAGGGGGTGAAGGGTGAAGCTTTCTTT
cdr3_aa: CASNEGVKGEAFF

v_call: TRBV6-5
clone_size: few
j_call: TRBJ1-6
d_call: TRBD1
cdr3_nt: TGTGCCAGCAGAAGATCAGGGGGCAGGCCCCTCCACTTT
cdr3_aa: CASRRSGGRPLHF

v_call: TRBV28
clone_size: -
j_call: TRBJ1-4
d_call: -
cdr3_nt: TGTGCCAGCAGTCGAAGGACGACGAGAGGGGAAAAACTGTTTTTT
cdr3_aa: CASSRRTTRGEKLFF

v_call: TRBV5-1
clone_size: -
j_call: TRBJ2-4
d_call: TRBD2
cdr3_nt: TGCGCCAGCAGCTTGAGGAGCGGGGGTAGGGACATTCAGTACTTC
cdr3_aa: CASSLRSGGRDIQYF

v_call: TRBV29-1
clone_size: -
j_call: TRBJ2-1
d_call: TRBD1
cdr3_nt: TGCAGCGTCCCACAGGGGAATGAGCAGTTCTTC
cdr3_aa: CSVPQGNEQFF

v_call: TRBV9
clone_size: -
j_call: TRBJ1-2
d_call: TRBD1
cdr3_nt: TGTGCCAGCAGCGCCAGACAGGGAAGGGGCTACACCTTC
cdr3_aa: CASSARQGRGYTF

v_call: TRBV30
clone_size: -
j_call: TRBJ2-1
d_call: -
cdr3_nt: TGTGCCTGGAGTCGATGGGGGGGCGAGCAGTTCTTC
cdr3_aa: CAWSRWGGEQFF

v_call: TRBV18
clone_size: -
j_call: TRBJ1-1
d_call: -
cdr3_nt: TGTGCCAGCTCATGGCAGAAGGAGTACACTGAAGCTTTCTTT
cdr3_aa: CASSWQKEYTEAFF